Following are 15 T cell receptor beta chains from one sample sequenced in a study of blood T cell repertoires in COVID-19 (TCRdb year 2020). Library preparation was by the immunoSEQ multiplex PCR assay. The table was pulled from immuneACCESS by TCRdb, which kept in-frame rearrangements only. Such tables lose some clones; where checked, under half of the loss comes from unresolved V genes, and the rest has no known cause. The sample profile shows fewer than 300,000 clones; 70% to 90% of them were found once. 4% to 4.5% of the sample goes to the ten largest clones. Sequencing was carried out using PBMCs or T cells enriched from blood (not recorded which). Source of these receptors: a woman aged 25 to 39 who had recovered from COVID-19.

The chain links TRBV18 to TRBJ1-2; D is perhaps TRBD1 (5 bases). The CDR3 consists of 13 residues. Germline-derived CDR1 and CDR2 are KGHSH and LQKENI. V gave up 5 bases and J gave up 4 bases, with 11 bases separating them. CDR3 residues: CASSRGESYGYTF. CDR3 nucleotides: TGTGCCAGCTCAAGGGGCGAAAGCTATGGCTACACCTTC.

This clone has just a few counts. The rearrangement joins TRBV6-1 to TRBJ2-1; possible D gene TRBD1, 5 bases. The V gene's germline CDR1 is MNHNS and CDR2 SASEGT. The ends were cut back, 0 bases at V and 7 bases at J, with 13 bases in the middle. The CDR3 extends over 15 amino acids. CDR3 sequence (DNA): TGTGCCAGCAGTGAAGCGCGGCAGGGTAAAAATGAGCAGTTCTTC. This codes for CASSEARQGKNEQFF.

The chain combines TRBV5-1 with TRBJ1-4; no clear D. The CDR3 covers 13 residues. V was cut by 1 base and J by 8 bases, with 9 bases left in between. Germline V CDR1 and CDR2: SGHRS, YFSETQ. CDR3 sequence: CASSLSGEEKLFF. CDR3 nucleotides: TGCGCCAGCAGCTTGTCCGGTGAAGAAAAACTGTTTTTT.

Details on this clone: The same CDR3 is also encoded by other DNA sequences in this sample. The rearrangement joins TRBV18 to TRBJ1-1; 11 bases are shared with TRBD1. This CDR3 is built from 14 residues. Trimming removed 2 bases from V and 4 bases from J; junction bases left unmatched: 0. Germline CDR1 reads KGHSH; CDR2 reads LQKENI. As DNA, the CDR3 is TGTGCCAGCTCACCAGGGACAGGGGGCACTGAAGCTTTCTTT. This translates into CASSPGTGGTEAFF.

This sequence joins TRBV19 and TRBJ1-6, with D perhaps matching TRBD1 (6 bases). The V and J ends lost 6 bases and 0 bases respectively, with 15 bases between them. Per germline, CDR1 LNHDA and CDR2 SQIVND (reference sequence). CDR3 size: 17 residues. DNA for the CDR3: TGTGCCAGTAGCAAAAGATCACAGGGCTCCTATAATTCACCCCTCCACTTT. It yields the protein CASSKRSQGSYNSPLHF.

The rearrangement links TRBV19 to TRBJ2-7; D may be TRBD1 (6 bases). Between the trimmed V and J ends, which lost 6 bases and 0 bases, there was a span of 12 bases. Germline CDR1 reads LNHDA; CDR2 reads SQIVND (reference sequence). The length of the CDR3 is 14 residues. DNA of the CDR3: TGTGCCAGTAGAACAGGGTTGAACTCCTACGAGCAGTACTTC. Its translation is CASRTGLNSYEQYF.

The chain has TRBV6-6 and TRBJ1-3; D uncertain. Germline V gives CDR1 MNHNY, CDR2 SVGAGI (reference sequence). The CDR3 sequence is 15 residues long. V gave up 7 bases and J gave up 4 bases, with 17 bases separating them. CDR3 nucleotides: TGTGCCAGCACCATGACCGGGTATCCGGGAAACACCATATATTTT. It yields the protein CASTMTGYPGNTIYF.

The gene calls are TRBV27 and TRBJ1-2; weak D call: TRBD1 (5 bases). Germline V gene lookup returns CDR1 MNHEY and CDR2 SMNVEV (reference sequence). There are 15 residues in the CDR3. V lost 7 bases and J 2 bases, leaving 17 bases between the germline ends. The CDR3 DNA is TGTGCCAGCACCCTTTCACCCAGGGCCAACTATGGCTACACCTTC. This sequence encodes CASTLSPRANYGYTF.

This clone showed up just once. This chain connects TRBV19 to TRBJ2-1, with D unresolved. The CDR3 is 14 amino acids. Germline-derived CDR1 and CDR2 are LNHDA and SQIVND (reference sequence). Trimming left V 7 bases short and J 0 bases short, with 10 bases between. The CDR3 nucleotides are TGTGCCAGTAAAGGAACAGTCTCCTACAATGAGCAGTTCTTC. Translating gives CASKGTVSYNEQFF.

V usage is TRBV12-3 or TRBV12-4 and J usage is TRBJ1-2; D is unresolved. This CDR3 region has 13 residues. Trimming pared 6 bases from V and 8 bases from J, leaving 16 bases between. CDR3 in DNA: TGTGCCAGCAGCTCGACACTTTCCATAGGCTACACCTTC. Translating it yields CASSSTLSIGYTF.

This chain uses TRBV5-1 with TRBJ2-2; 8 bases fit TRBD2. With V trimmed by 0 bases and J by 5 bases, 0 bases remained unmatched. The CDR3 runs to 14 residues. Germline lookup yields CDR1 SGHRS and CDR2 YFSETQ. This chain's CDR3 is CASSLGGGTGELFF. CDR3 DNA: TGCGCCAGCAGCTTGGGCGGGGGGACCGGGGAGCTGTTTTTT.

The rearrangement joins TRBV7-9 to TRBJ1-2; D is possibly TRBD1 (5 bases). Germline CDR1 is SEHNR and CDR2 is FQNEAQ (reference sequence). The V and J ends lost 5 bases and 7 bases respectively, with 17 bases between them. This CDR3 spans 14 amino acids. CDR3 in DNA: TGTGCCAGCAGCCCCCCGGGCGGGGGAAGTGGCTACACCTTC. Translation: CASSPPGGGSGYTF. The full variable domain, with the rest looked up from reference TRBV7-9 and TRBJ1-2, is DTGVSQNPRHKITKRGQNVTFRCDPISEHNRLYWYRQTLGQGPEFLTYFQNEAQLEKSRLLSDRFSAERPKGSFSTLEIQRTEQGDSAMYLCASSPPGGGSGYTFGSGTRLTVV.

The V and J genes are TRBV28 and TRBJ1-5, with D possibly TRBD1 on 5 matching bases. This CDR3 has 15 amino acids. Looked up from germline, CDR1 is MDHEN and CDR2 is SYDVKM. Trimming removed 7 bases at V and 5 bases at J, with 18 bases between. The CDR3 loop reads CASTPGAGQDQPQHF. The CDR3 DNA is TGTGCCAGCACCCCTGGGGCAGGGCAGGATCAGCCCCAGCATTTT.

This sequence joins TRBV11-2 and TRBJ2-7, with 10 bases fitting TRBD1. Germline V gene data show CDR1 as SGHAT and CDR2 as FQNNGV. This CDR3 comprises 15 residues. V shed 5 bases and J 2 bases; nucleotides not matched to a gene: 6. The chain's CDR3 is CASSPRTGGPYEQYF. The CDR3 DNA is TGTGCCAGCAGCCCGCGGACAGGGGGACCCTACGAGCAGTACTTC.

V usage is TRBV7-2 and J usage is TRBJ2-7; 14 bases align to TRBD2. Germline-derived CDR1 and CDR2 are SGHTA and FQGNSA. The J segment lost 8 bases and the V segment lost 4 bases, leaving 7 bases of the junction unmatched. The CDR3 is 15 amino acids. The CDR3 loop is CASSSSGTSGRQQYF. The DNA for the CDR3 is TGTGCCAGCAGCTCTTCAGGGACTAGCGGGAGACAGCAGTACTTC.